The 22 T cell receptor beta chains below were found in one sample sequenced in a study of blood T cell repertoires in COVID-19. The assay was immunoSEQ multiplex PCR, and TCRdb's table has in-frame clones only and misses some. The data hold fewer than 300,000 clones, with approximately 85% observed a single time. Material: peripheral blood. These receptors were taken from a middle-aged man with active or convalescent COVID-19.

About this clone itself: A junction end diverges from the germline sequence, so it may reflect a read error. The V gene is TRBV30, the J gene TRBJ2-2; no firm D call. The V gene's germline CDR1 is GTSNPN and CDR2 SVGIG (reference sequence). The CDR3 spans 15 residues. The CDR3: CGGAWSDSRTGELFF. CDR3 nucleotides: TGCGGTGGTGCCTGGAGCGACTCGAGGACCGGGGAGCTGTTTTTT.

The chain couples TRBV6-4 to TRBJ1-2; 9 positions match TRBD1. Looked up from germline, CDR1 is MRHNA and CDR2 is SNTAGT. The CDR3 has 13 residues. Losses at the gene ends were 5 bases for V and 5 bases for J; bases not matched to a gene: 3. CDR3 sequence reads: CASSRGQGYGYTF. DNA of the CDR3: TGTGCCAGCAGTAGAGGACAGGGGTATGGCTACACCTTC.

The chain employs TRBV27 and TRBJ2-7, with D possibly matching TRBD2 (6 bases). The CDR3 is 14 residues long. V was clipped by 3 bases and J by 2 bases, with 11 bases between them. CDR1 is MNHEY and CDR2 is SMNVEV in the germline V gene (reference sequence). In nucleotides, the CDR3 is TGTGCCAGCAGTTTTGGAGGGTCCACCTACGAGCAGTACTTC. It codes for CASSFGGSTYEQYF.

CDR3 DNA: TGTGCCAGCAGTCCAAGGGGACAGGGCACAGATACGCAGTATTTT. Its translation is CASSPRGQGTDTQYF. The rearrangement uses TRBV9 and TRBJ2-3; 8 bases fit TRBD1. V shed 5 bases and J 1 base; nucleotides not matched to a gene: 6. The CDR3 covers 15 residues. Per germline, CDR1 SGDLS and CDR2 YYNGEE.

V is TRBV19 and J is TRBJ2-3, with unresolved D. Germline V CDR1 and CDR2: LNHDA, SQIVND (reference sequence). CDR3 length: 15 amino acids. The ends were cut back, 5 bases at V and 1 base at J, with 13 bases in the middle. CDR3: CASSLFVSGTDTQYF. DNA for the CDR3: TGTGCCAGTAGTCTTTTCGTCTCGGGCACAGATACGCAGTATTTT.

The chain employs TRBV5-1 and TRBJ2-3; no firm D call. CDR1 SGHRS and CDR2 YFSETQ come from the germline V gene. The CDR3 totals 13 residues. V was shortened by 3 bases and J by 6 bases, with 11 bases between the two germline ends. The CDR3 loop reads CASSSTPPDTQYF. The CDR3 DNA reads TGCGCCAGCAGCTCTACGCCCCCGGATACGCAGTATTTT.

The chain is built from TRBV3-1 (or the pseudogene TRBV3-2) and TRBJ1-1; 8 bases are a match to TRBD1. CDR1 and CDR2 (germline): LGHDT, YNNKEL (reference sequence). The CDR3 is made up of 14 amino acids. V lost 1 base to trimming and J lost 3 bases; unmatched junction nucleotides: 1. The CDR3 here is CASSQVQGDTEAFF. CDR3 bases: TGTGCCAGCAGCCAAGTACAGGGGGACACTGAAGCTTTCTTT.

This clone was observed a single time. The genes are TRBV28 and TRBJ2-2; 13 bases fit TRBD2. With 2 bases clipped from V and 2 bases from J, the junction kept 5 bases outside the gene matches. Germline CDR1 is MDHEN and CDR2 is SYDVKM. The CDR3 is 18 residues long. CDR3 DNA: TGTGCCAGCAGTTTAGGGACTAGCGGGATTTTAAACACCGGGGAGCTGTTTTTT. The encoded protein is CASSLGTSGILNTGELFF.

The rearrangement joins TRBV7-3 to TRBJ2-2; no definite D call. V was shortened by 1 base and J by 6 bases, with 6 bases between the two germline ends. This CDR3 contains 13 residues. Germline CDR1 is SGHTA and CDR2 is FQGTGA. The chain's CDR3 is CASSLIIPGELFF. The CDR3 bases are TGTGCCAGCAGCTTAATAATTCCCGGGGAGCTGTTTTTT.

V and J are TRBV21-1 and TRBJ2-3; TRBD2, the table's D call, lacks a check against the DNA. TRBV21-1 is a pseudogene locus. CDR3 length: 13 residues. The CDR3 reads CASSKATSEPVCF. The CDR3, as DNA: TGTGCCAGCAGCAAAGCCACTAGTGAGCCGGTGTGTTTT.

The chain carries TRBV28 and TRBJ1-2; D not resolved. Germline CDR1 MDHEN, CDR2 SYDVKM. The CDR3 runs to 14 residues. V was pared by 5 bases and J by 5 bases, with 15 bases between. DNA for the CDR3: TGTGCCAGCAGTCCAGGAGGTAACTCTTATGGCTACACCTTC. It specifies CASSPGGNSYGYTF.

The gene calls are TRBV23-1 and TRBJ2-2; 9 nucleotides agree with TRBD1. TRBV23-1 is an ORF, and what it does is uncertain. J was trimmed by 6 bases and V by 5 bases; bases with no gene match: 7. The CDR3 loop spans 15 amino acids. DNA for the CDR3: TGCGCCAGCAGTGGTTACAGGGGGCTTTCCGGGGAGCTGTTTTTT. Translation gives CASSGYRGLSGELFF.

The chain carries TRBV4-2 and TRBJ2-5; possibly TRBD2 for D (6 bases). V lost 2 bases and J 3 bases, leaving 13 bases between the germline ends. Germline V CDR1 and CDR2: LGHNA, YNFKEQ. This CDR3 spans 15 amino acids. CDR3 coding DNA: TGTGCCAGCAGCCAAAGTGCGGAGGGGAAAGAGACCCAGTACTTC. This codes for CASSQSAEGKETQYF.

This clone was seen just once. V gene TRBV6-5 combines with J gene TRBJ2-1; 13 positions agree with TRBD2. V was clipped by 6 bases and J by 7 bases; unmatched bases: 6. CDR3 size: 15 residues. Germline lookup yields CDR1 MNHEY and CDR2 SVGAGI. The CDR3 sequence is CASSKRTSGSNEQFF. The DNA for the CDR3 is TGTGCCAGCAGCAAACGGACTAGCGGGAGTAATGAGCAGTTCTTC.

The chain has TRBV7-3 and TRBJ2-7; 7 bases align to TRBD2. Germline V CDR1 and CDR2: SGHTA, FQGTGA. V shed 2 bases, J shed 4 bases, and the junction held 5 bases outside the gene matches. This CDR3 region has 14 residues. The CDR3 bases are TGTGCCAGCAGCTTAGCGGCCGGGGGGTACGAGCAGTACTTC. Amino acid sequence: CASSLAAGGYEQYF.

The chain combines TRBV28 with TRBJ2-4; a weak D match, TRBD1 (6 bases). There are 14 residues in the CDR3. Trimming took off 3 bases at V and 6 bases at J, with 12 bases between the two ends. Germline CDR1 is MDHEN and CDR2 is SYDVKM. The CDR3: CASSLTDRRNIQYF. For the CDR3, the DNA is TGTGCCAGCAGTTTGACAGACAGGAGAAACATTCAGTACTTC.

This rearrangement joins TRBV4-2 to TRBJ1-1, with D possibly being TRBD1 (6 bases). The CDR3 consists of 17 residues. Deletions cut 1 base from V and 0 bases from J, with 15 bases between. Per the germline V gene, CDR1 is LGHNA and CDR2 is YNFKEQ. The CDR3 protein is CASSQAGRGALNTEAFF. Here the CDR3 DNA reads TGTGCCAGCAGCCAAGCGGGACGGGGGGCCTTGAACACTGAAGCTTTCTTT.

The gene calls are TRBV15 and TRBJ1-1; 7 bases are a match to TRBD1. Germline V gives CDR1 LNHNV, CDR2 YYDKDF (reference sequence). This CDR3 is built from 15 residues. The V and J ends lost 1 base and 8 bases, in that order; junction bases with no gene match: 10. The CDR3 bases are TGTGCCACCAGCAGAGGGGACAGTCTTGAACCCGAAGCTTTCTTT. It codes for CATSRGDSLEPEAFF.

Only one count was recorded for this clone. The gene calls are TRBV7-2 and TRBJ2-1; TRBD2 aligns across 9 bases. The length of the CDR3 is 16 residues. CDR1 is SGHTA, CDR2 FQGNSA, per germline. Trimming cost V 5 bases and J 5 bases; bases outside gene matches: 10. In DNA, the CDR3 is TGTGCCAGCAGCAAAGAAGGCGGGAGGGTACACAATGAGCAGTTCTTC. It yields the protein CASSKEGGRVHNEQFF. The complete variable domain, with remaining parts taken from reference TRBV7-2 and TRBJ2-1, reads GAGVSQSPSNKVTEKGKDVELRCDPISGHTALYWYRQSLGQGLEFLIYFQGNSAPDKSGLPSDRFSAERTGGSVSTLTIQRTQQEDSAVYLCASSKEGGRVHNEQFFGPGTRLTVL.

V gene TRBV27 combines with J gene TRBJ2-3; TRBD2 matches at 8 bases. Per the germline V gene, CDR1 is MNHEY and CDR2 is SMNVEV (reference sequence). There are 19 residues in the CDR3. Unmatched junction bases numbered 18, after V lost 4 bases and J lost 3 bases. CDR3 protein: CASSSSPEWAREATDTQYF. DNA for the CDR3: TGTGCCAGCAGTTCCTCTCCTGAGTGGGCGCGGGAGGCAACAGATACGCAGTATTTT.

This clone was recorded a few times. The chain couples TRBV24-1 to TRBJ2-2, with 7 nucleotides matching TRBD2. This CDR3 spans 15 amino acids. Losses at the gene ends were 9 bases for V and 3 bases for J; bases not matched to a gene: 9. Germline CDR1 KGHDR, CDR2 SFDVKD. The CDR3 sequence: CATGSVAGDTGELFF. CDR3 bases: TGTGCCACCGGATCAGTGGCGGGGGACACCGGGGAGCTGTTTTTT.

V usage is TRBV7-2 and J usage is TRBJ1-3, with D possibly matching TRBD1 (6 bases). Germline V CDR1 and CDR2: SGHTA, FQGNSA. V was trimmed by 4 bases and J by 4 bases, leaving 14 bases between them. This CDR3 is 15 amino acids long. The CDR3 nucleotides are TGTGCCAGCAGCTGGAGCAGGGGATACGGAAACACCATATATTTT. Translating gives CASSWSRGYGNTIYF.